Reported below is one TCR beta chain. This entry comes from a study of blood T cell repertoires in COVID-19. Study-level information: Italy, Spain and the United States were the sources of the convalescent and acute COVID-19 samples. Sample material is recorded as cDNA or gDNA derived from T cells, B-cell-depleted T cells, or PBMCs.

CDR3 length equals 15 residues. Germline V lookup: CDR1 SGHNT, CDR2 YYREEE (reference sequence). V trimming: 0 bases; J trimming: 8 bases; junction bases outside the gene matches: 4. In the source study's methods: Reference gene primers were amplified, and this amplification served to estimate nucleated cell counts. Sequencing used immunoSEQ multiplex PCR; TCRdb keeps in-frame clones, though not all of them. V and J calls and clone size are those listed in that table; D and trimming were worked out from the DNA. The table has 31,000 or so clones, roughly 89% seen once; the top ten hold around 30%. This clonotype was obtained from a man older than 75 with acute or convalescent COVID-19. The rearrangement links TRBV5-4 to TRBJ2-1, with TRBD2 matching 11 bases. Material for sequencing was peripheral blood. CDR3 protein: CASSLGSGRADEQFF. As DNA, the CDR3 is TGTGCCAGCAGCTTGGGTAGCGGGAGGGCCGATGAGCAGTTCTTC.